A single T cell receptor beta chain is shown here with its context. This specimen comes from a study of monozygotic twins with inflammatory bowel disease. TCRdb reprocessed the 5' RACE reads, keeping one entry per CDR3 protein, no DNA. Listed are about 300,000 distinct CDR3 sequences; roughly 5.8% falls within the top ten. The CDR3 length is 15 residues. The germline CDR1 and CDR2 sequences are SGHKS and YYEKEE (reference sequence). Sequenced: blood. The receptor was isolated from a human donor with ulcerative colitis or Crohn's disease, or a healthy co-twin of an affected twin (not recorded which). The chain has TRBV5-5 and TRBJ2-1; without DNA, the TCRdb call of TRBD1 cannot be checked. The CDR3 is CASSSGTGTYNEQFF.